This entry lists 20 T cell receptor beta chains sequenced from one sample in a study of memory CD4+ T cells and cytomegalovirus serostatus. The sort gate was single viable CD3+CD4+CD8-CD45RO+ cells for memory CD4+ T cells. The assay was immunoSEQ multiplex PCR, and TCRdb's table has in-frame clones only and misses some. The data contain approximately 53,000 clones, approximately 83% of them seen just once; the ten biggest clones take up about 0.6%. The sequencing sample was made of memory CD4+ T cells from blood. The receptors originated from an adult in good health and CMV-seronegative.

The V and J genes are TRBV18 and TRBJ2-7; maybe TRBD2 (5 bases). Germline values: CDR1 KGHSH, CDR2 LQKENI. V was trimmed by 2 bases and J by 6 bases, leaving 17 bases between them. CDR3 length equals 15 residues. For the CDR3, the DNA is TGTGCCAGCTCACCATTTGGCCCTCGCGAGGGCGAGCAGTACTTC. Amino acids: CASSPFGPREGEQYF.

V is TRBV19 and J is TRBJ2-5, with TRBD1 matching over 8 bases. The CDR3 has 13 residues. CDR1 and CDR2 from the germline V gene are LNHDA and SQIVND (reference sequence). The trim removed 9 bases at V and 1 base at J, leaving 4 bases unmatched. The CDR3 reads CASSGQGQETQYF. The CDR3 bases are TGTGCCAGCTCTGGACAGGGCCAAGAGACCCAGTACTTC.

The CDR3 spells CASSQDNGDEQYF. The DNA for the CDR3 is TGCGCCAGCAGCCAAGATAACGGGGACGAGCAGTACTTC. The V call is TRBV4-3, the J call TRBJ2-7, with TRBD2 as a possible D gene (5 bases). V was trimmed by 0 bases and J by 5 bases, leaving 8 bases between them. The CDR3 loop spans 13 amino acids. CDR1 and CDR2 (germline): LGHNA, YSLEER.

V usage is TRBV6-1 and J usage is TRBJ1-1; TRBD1 might be the D (6 bases). V was cut by 4 bases and J by 5 bases, with 17 bases left in between. The CDR3 sequence is 15 residues long. In germline, CDR1 is MNHNS, CDR2 SASEGT. CDR3 in DNA: TGTGCCAGCAGTGCACAGGGTGGGGTCTATACTGAAGCTTTCTTT. Its protein is CASSAQGGVYTEAFF.

This clone was detected only once. The chain links TRBV14 to TRBJ1-1; TRBD1 might be the D (5 bases). Germline CDR1 and CDR2: SGHDN and FVKESK. The ends were cut back, 4 bases at V and 1 base at J, with 13 bases in the middle. This CDR3 has 15 amino acids. The CDR3 spells CASSLWGRGNTEAFF. The CDR3 DNA follows: TGTGCCAGCAGCCTATGGGGGAGAGGGAACACTGAAGCTTTCTTT.

This clone was detected a few times. This chain links TRBV11-2 with TRBJ2-7; no firm D call. The CDR3 length is 13 residues. The germline V and J ends were trimmed by 5 bases and 6 bases, with 14 bases remaining between them. Germline CDR1 and CDR2: SGHAT and FQNNGV. The CDR3 sequence: CASSADPTGEQYF. The CDR3 nucleotides read TGTGCCAGCAGCGCCGACCCTACTGGCGAGCAGTACTTC.

V is TRBV6-5 and J is TRBJ2-3, with 13 bases fitting TRBD2. This CDR3 has 15 amino acids. Trimming at V came to 5 bases and at J to 8 bases, leaving 7 bases not matched to a gene. In germline, CDR1 is MNHEY, CDR2 SVGAGI. Here the CDR3 DNA reads TGTGCCAGCAGTCGGACTAGCGGGGGCCGTGGTACGCAGTATTTT. Protein: CASSRTSGGRGTQYF.

This clone was picked up one time. The CDR3 protein is CASSSNYEQYF. The CDR3 bases are TGTGCCAGCAGCTCGAACTACGAGCAGTACTTC. The chain joins TRBV7-9 to TRBJ2-7; D is ambiguous. The V gene lost 4 bases and the J gene lost 3 bases, with 4 bases spanning the gap. Germline-derived CDR1 and CDR2 are SEHNR and FQNEAQ (reference sequence). The CDR3 has 11 amino acids.

V and J are TRBV7-8 and TRBJ2-3; weak D call: TRBD2 (6 bases). The CDR3 has 16 amino acids. Looked up from germline, CDR1 is SGHVS and CDR2 is FQNEAQ. V lost 5 bases, J lost 3 bases, and 18 bases lay in between. DNA for the CDR3: TGTGCCAGCAGCACAGGACTTAACGGGGGAACAGATACGCAGTATTTT. The encoded protein is CASSTGLNGGTDTQYF.

This chain links TRBV10-2 with TRBJ2-5, with 7 bases that match TRBD2. Trimming took 1 base from V and 5 from J; bases not matched to a gene: 1. This CDR3 region has 13 residues. CDR1 is WSHSY and CDR2 is SAAADI in the germline V gene. The CDR3 DNA reads TGCGCCAGCAGTGAGTTGGGGGGGGAGACCCAGTACTTC. Translated, it gives CASSELGGETQYF.

This clone was seen a handful of times. The rearrangement uses TRBV27 and TRBJ2-7; the D gene could be TRBD1 or TRBD2 (5 bases each). Trimming took off 2 bases at V and 4 bases at J, with 12 bases between the two ends. Looked up from germline, CDR1 is MNHEY and CDR2 is SMNVEV (reference sequence). The CDR3 runs to 14 residues. DNA of the CDR3: TGTGCCAGCAGTTTAAGCCGGGGCGGGTACGAGCAGTACTTC. Its translation: CASSLSRGGYEQYF.

The chain joins TRBV2 to TRBJ1-4; 8 bases line up with TRBD1. CDR1 SNHLY and CDR2 FYNNEI come from the germline V gene. This CDR3 spans 15 amino acids. Trimming at V came to 10 bases and at J to 0 bases, leaving 7 bases not matched to a gene. The CDR3 DNA reads TGTGCCACCCGGAGACAGGGGTCAACTAATGAAAAACTGTTTTTT. Translation: CATRRQGSTNEKLFF.

This clone was seen more than once but under ten times. The chain employs TRBV6-1 and TRBJ1-1; D call uncertain. Trimming removed 3 bases from V and 0 bases from J, with 5 bases in between. The CDR3 length is 13 residues. CDR1 is MNHNS, CDR2 SASEGT, per germline. The CDR3 nucleotides read TGTGCCAGCAGTGATACACTGAACACTGAAGCTTTCTTT. Its translation is CASSDTLNTEAFF.

The chain combines TRBV9 with TRBJ2-5, with D uncertain. With 3 bases removed from V and 1 base from J, the gap between germline ends came to 7 bases. This CDR3 has 13 residues. Germline V CDR1 and CDR2: SGDLS, YYNGEE. The CDR3 DNA is TGTGCCAGCAGCGCGGACGGCCAAGAGACCCAGTACTTC. This gives the protein CASSADGQETQYF.

This sequence joins TRBV5-1 and TRBJ2-3; no definite D call. Germline V gene data show CDR1 as SGHRS and CDR2 as YFSETQ. The CDR3 runs 15 residues. With 0 bases removed from V and 2 bases from J, the gap between germline ends came to 10 bases. CDR3: CASSLESRSTDTQYF. Written as DNA, the CDR3 is TGCGCCAGCAGCTTGGAGTCCAGATCCACAGATACGCAGTATTTT. Looking up the rest from reference TRBV5-1 and TRBJ2-3 gives the full variable domain: KAGVTQTPRYLIKTRGQQVTLSCSPISGHRSVSWYQQTPGQGLQFLFEYFSETQRNKGNFPGRFSGRQFSNSRSEMNVSTLELGDSALYLCASSLESRSTDTQYFGPGTRLTVL.

The gene calls are TRBV14 and TRBJ1-3; D unresolved. CDR1 SGHDN and CDR2 FVKESK come from the germline V gene. V was clipped by 0 bases and J by 4 bases, with 4 bases between them. There are 13 residues in the CDR3. CDR3 DNA: TGTGCCAGCAGCCAAGATCTCGGAAACACCATATATTTT. It specifies CASSQDLGNTIYF.

The chain carries TRBV15 and TRBJ2-7, with TRBD1 identical over 9 bases. V was pared by 10 bases and J by 4 bases, with 14 bases of the junction left unmatched. Germline V gene lookup returns CDR1 LNHNV and CDR2 YYDKDF (reference sequence). This CDR3 is 15 amino acids long. CDR3 nucleotides: TGTGCCATCCAAGACAACAGGGGGCGAATATACGAGCAGTACTTC. Translating gives CAIQDNRGRIYEQYF.

This chain links TRBV15 with TRBJ2-7; D perhaps matches TRBD1 (6 bases). The CDR3 has 14 amino acids. Germline V gene data show CDR1 as LNHNV and CDR2 as YYDKDF (reference sequence). The V end was cut by 1 base, the J end by 2 bases, with 9 bases between. The DNA of the CDR3 is TGTGCCACCAGCAGAGGGGACACAGCCTACGAGCAGTACTTC. This sequence encodes CATSRGDTAYEQYF.

V is TRBV18 and J is TRBJ2-3, with 11 bases lining up with TRBD2. With V trimmed by 3 bases and J by 2 bases, 10 bases remained unmatched. Germline CDR1 reads KGHSH; CDR2 reads LQKENI. The CDR3 totals 18 residues. Here the CDR3 reads CASSPGPRLAGPTDTQYF. The CDR3 bases are TGTGCCAGCTCACCCGGACCGAGACTAGCGGGGCCCACAGATACGCAGTATTTT. Variable domain in full (rest from reference TRBV18 and TRBJ2-3): NAGVMQNPRHLVRRRGQEARLRCSPMKGHSHVYWYRQLPEEGLKFMVYLQKENIIDESGMPKERFSAEFPKEGPSILRIQQVVRGDSAAYFCASSPGPRLAGPTDTQYFGPGTRLTVL.

V is TRBV6-1 and J is TRBJ2-5; D is possibly TRBD1 or TRBD2 (5 bases each). The CDR3 spans 15 residues. Germline assignment: CDR1 MNHNS and CDR2 SASEGT. Trimming pared 6 bases from V and 3 bases from J, leaving 17 bases between. CDR3 coding DNA: TGTGCCAGCAGCCTAGGGACCGCCCAAAAAGAGACCCAGTACTTC. This codes for CASSLGTAQKETQYF.